This TCR beta chain was obtained from a study of T cell changes during pregnancy in multiple sclerosis. Repertoires were generated with immunoSEQ multiplex PCR, while TCRdb's copy carries only in-frame clones and drops some. The profile shows 45,000 to 55,000 clones, about 90% of them singletons. This CDR3 spans 15 amino acids. V was shortened by 3 bases and J by 4 bases, with 15 bases between the two germline ends. Germline V gene data show CDR1 as LNHDA and CDR2 as SQIVND (reference sequence). Sequences were derived from CD4+ T cells from peripheral blood mononuclear cells, sampled after pregnancy. The chain couples TRBV19 to TRBJ1-2; D not resolved. This clonotype was obtained from a female donor in good health, enrolled as a control in a pregnancy study. CDR3 DNA sequence: TGTGCCAGTAGTATGGGGTGGGGAGGATTCTATGGCTACACCTTC. Protein: CASSMGWGGFYGYTF.